This T cell receptor (beta chain) was sequenced in a study of blood T cell repertoires in COVID-19. Study background: Nucleic acid was either cDNA or gDNA, and it came from T cells, B-cell-depleted T cells, or PBMCs.

V lost 1 base to trimming and J lost 4 bases; unmatched junction nucleotides: 7. This CDR3 region has 16 residues. CDR1 is SGHTA and CDR2 is FQGTGA in the germline V gene. The data were produced by immunoSEQ multiplex PCR, yet TCRdb's version contains in-frame clones alone and is incomplete. The sample lists some 250,000 clones, roughly 91% seen once, with less than 4.5% in the top ten. Across fewer than 25 US areas, participants ranged in age from roughly 18 to 95 years. Grouping used clinical history reported by participants in a survey and questionnaire. The sample consisted of PBMCs or T cells enriched from blood (not recorded which). The source is a woman in her 30s with acute COVID-19. The V and J genes are TRBV7-3 and TRBJ1-2, with TRBD1 matching over 9 bases. The CDR3 spells CASSLRGTGSVYGYTF. The CDR3 DNA sequence: TGTGCCAGCAGCTTAAGAGGGACAGGGAGTGTCTATGGCTACACCTTC. Full variable domain (missing parts from reference TRBV7-3 and TRBJ1-2): GAGVSQTPSNKVTEKGKYVELRCDPISGHTALYWYRQSLGQGPEFLIYFQGTGAADDSGLPNDRFFAVRPEGSVSTLKIQRTERGDSAVYLCASSLRGTGSVYGYTFGSGTRLTVV.